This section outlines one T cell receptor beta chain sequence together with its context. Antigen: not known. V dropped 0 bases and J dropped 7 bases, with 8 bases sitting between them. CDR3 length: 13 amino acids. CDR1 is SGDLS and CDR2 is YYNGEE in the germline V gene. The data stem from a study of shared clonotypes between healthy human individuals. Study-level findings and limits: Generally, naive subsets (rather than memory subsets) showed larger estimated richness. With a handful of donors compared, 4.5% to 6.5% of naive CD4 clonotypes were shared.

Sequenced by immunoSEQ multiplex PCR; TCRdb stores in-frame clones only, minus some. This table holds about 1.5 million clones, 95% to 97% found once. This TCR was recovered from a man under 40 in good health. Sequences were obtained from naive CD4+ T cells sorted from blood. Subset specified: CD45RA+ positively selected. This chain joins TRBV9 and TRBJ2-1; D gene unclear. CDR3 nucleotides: TGTGCCAGCAGCGTAGACCCCTGGAATGAGCAGTTCTTC. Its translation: CASSVDPWNEQFF.